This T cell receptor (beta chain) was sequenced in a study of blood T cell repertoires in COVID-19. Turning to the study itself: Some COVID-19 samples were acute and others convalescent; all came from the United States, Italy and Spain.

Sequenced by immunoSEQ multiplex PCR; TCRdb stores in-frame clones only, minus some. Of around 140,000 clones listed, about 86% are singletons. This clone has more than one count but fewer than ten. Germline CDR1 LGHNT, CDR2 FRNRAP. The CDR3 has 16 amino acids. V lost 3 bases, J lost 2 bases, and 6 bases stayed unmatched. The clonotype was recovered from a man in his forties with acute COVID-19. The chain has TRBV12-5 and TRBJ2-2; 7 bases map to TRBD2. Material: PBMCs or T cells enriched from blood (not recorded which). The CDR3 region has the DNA TGTGCTAGTGGTTTTGGGGGGGTATCCAACACCGGGGAGCTGTTTTTT. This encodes CASGFGGVSNTGELFF. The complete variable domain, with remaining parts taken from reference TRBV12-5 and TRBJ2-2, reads DARVTQTPRHKVTEMGQEVTMRCQPILGHNTVFWYRQTMMQGLELLAYFRNRAPLDDSGMPKDRFSAEMPDATLATLKIQPSEPRDSAVYFCASGFGGVSNTGELFFGEGSRLTVL.